These T cell receptor beta chains were read from a single sample in a study of blood T cell repertoires in COVID-19. The table came from immunoSEQ multiplex PCR; TCRdb's copy has only in-frame clones and leaves some out. The sample yields under 80,000 clones, roughly nine tenths seen once. What was sequenced was peripheral blood. These receptors were taken from a man older than 75 in a cohort sampled during active COVID-19. Each CDR3 is given with its conserved first and last residue. A D gene is named only where the DNA matches it firmly.

v_call,d_call,j_call,cdr3_nt,cdr3_aa
TRBV6-9,TRBD1,TRBJ2-1,TGTGCCAGCAGGTCAGGGGGCCCTGGGGGTGGCAATGAGCAGTTCTTC,CASRSGGPGGGNEQFF
TRBV19,NA,TRBJ1-1,TGTGCCAGTAGTATACACCCGGGGGACCTGAACACTGAAGCTTTCTTT,CASSIHPGDLNTEAFF
TRBV18,NA,TRBJ2-7,TGTGCCAGCTCACCAGGGGGGTACGAGCAGTACTTC,CASSPGGYEQYF
TRBV4-2,NA,TRBJ1-5,TGTGCCAGCAGCTCGGGGGCGGGGGAGGGCAATCAGCCCCAGCATTTT,CASSSGAGEGNQPQHF
TRBV7-3,NA,TRBJ1-6,TGTGCCAGCAGCTTAGGGGGCAGTTATAATTCACCCCTCCACTTT,CASSLGGSYNSPLHF
TRBV7-9,NA,TRBJ1-5,TGTGCCAGCAGTCCGGACAGCAGCAATCAGCCCCAGCATTTT,CASSPDSSNQPQHF
TRBV27,NA,TRBJ1-1,TGTGCCAGCAGCAGGCAGGCCGGGGTCACTGAAGCTTTCTTT,CASSRQAGVTEAFF
TRBV12-3/TRBV12-4,NA,TRBJ2-1,TGTGCCAGCAAGAGGGAACGATACAATGAGCAGTTCTTC,CASKRERYNEQFF
TRBV27,NA,TRBJ2-7,TGTGCCAGCAGTTTATCGCGGGACCGTTACTACGAGCAGTACTTC,CASSLSRDRYYEQYF
TRBV19,NA,TRBJ2-2,TGTGCCAGTAGTGCACAACGACAGTTAAACACCGGGGAGCTGTTTTTT,CASSAQRQLNTGELFF
TRBV5-1,NA,TRBJ1-2,TGCGCCAGCAGCTTGGACGGTATTAACTATGGCTACACCTTC,CASSLDGINYGYTF